This paragraph reports one T cell receptor beta chain. These data come from a study of human T cells and chemical hapten exposure. Study at large: A 2 cm by 2 cm inner upper arm patch received 2% DPC for sensitization.

The time point denotes: patch test 1, 2 weeks after DPC sensitization. Described treatment: therapeutic diphenylcyclopropenone sensitization with weekly scalp DPC. Blood was drawn before each patch test was applied. TCRdb re-called the RACE reads with MiXCR, one entry per CDR3 protein. Here the sample spans around 160,000 distinct CDR3 sequences, roughly 15% being singletons. Sequencing used whole blood, obtained in connection with sensitization to the hapten diphenylcyclopropenone (DPC). The TCR comes from a young woman with alopecia areata. Some clones in this sample may be carry-over from other donors' samples.

DNA of the CDR3: TGCAGCGCTAAACTAGCGGTTAGCACAGATACGCAGTATTTT. The encoded protein is CSAKLAVSTDTQYF. The chain combines TRBV29-1 with TRBJ2-3, with 8 bases aligning to TRBD2. Germline CDR1 and CDR2: SQVTM and ANQGSEA. This CDR3 is built from 14 residues. The V segment lost 7 bases and the J segment 0 bases; nucleotides outside the gene matches: 6.